These 3 T cell receptor beta chains originate from one sample sequenced in a study of persistence of HIV-infected CD4 T cells. An overlapping HIV-1 Gag peptide pool stimulated these cells at 0.95 to 1 ug/peptide/mL. CD4+ T cells upregulating both CD40 ligand and CD69 were sorted as responding cells. For these receptors, no antigen is known. This was the immunoSEQ version 4 assay in survey mode. Produced via immunoSEQ multiplex PCR; TCRdb's table is partial and in-frame only. The sample lists about 19,000 clones, 65% occurring once. The sequences come from CD4+ T cells sorted from PBMCs after roughly 18-hour stimulation, collected from a patient who received antiretroviral therapy. These receptors were obtained from an adult woman with HIV who was CMV-seropositive.

This chain joins TRBV7-2 and TRBJ1-5; TRBD1 might be the D (6 bases). The CDR3 totals 18 residues. Germline V gene data show CDR1 as SGHTA and CDR2 as FQGNSA. V was cut by 5 bases and J by 1 base, with 21 bases left in between. The CDR3 DNA reads TGTGCCAGCAGCCTTTACGGTGGGGGGCGGAAGAGCAATCAGCCCCAGCATTTT. Protein: CASSLYGGGRKSNQPQHF. Full variable domain (rest looked up from reference TRBV7-2 and TRBJ1-5): GAGVSQSPSNKVTEKGKDVELRCDPISGHTALYWYRQSLGQGLEFLIYFQGNSAPDKSGLPSDRFSAERTGGSVSTLTIQRTQQEDSAVYLCASSLYGGGRKSNQPQHFGDGTRLSIL.

This clone was found once. The chain recombines TRBV15 with TRBJ2-5, with a tentative D call TRBD1 (5 bases). There are 14 residues in the CDR3. CDR1 LNHNV and CDR2 YYDKDF come from the germline V gene (reference sequence). Trimming pared 1 base from V and 5 bases from J, leaving 11 bases between. CDR3 loop: CATSRGGAAETQYF. CDR3 in DNA: TGTGCCACCAGCAGAGGTGGGGCCGCGGAGACCCAGTACTTC. Full variable domain (remainder filled in from reference TRBV15 and TRBJ2-5): DAMVIQNPRYQVTQFGKPVTLSCSQTLNHNVMYWYQQKSSQAPKLLFHYYDKDFNNEADTPDNFQSRRPNTSFCFLDIRSPGLGDTAMYLCATSRGGAAETQYFGPGTRLLVL.

The chain employs TRBV19 and TRBJ1-1; D is unresolved. CDR3 length: 16 residues. V was trimmed by 1 base and J by 0 bases, leaving 12 bases between them. The germline V gene has CDR1 LNHDA and CDR2 SQIVND (reference sequence). CDR3 nucleotides: TGTGCCAGTAGTATAGCTAGGACGGCCCTGAACACTGAAGCTTTCTTT. Amino acid sequence: CASSIARTALNTEAFF.